Each of the 20 T cell receptor beta chains below was sequenced from the same sample in a study of beta chain features in type 1 diabetes listed by TCRdb under 2018. General conclusions and limits of the study: Type 1 diabetes patients showed a moderate but significant shortening of TCRB CDR3 length in all four CD4+ subsets.

The library was produced with the immunoSEQ multiplex PCR assay. The High Capacity cDNA Reverse Transcription Kit was used to reverse transcribe all of the isolated RNA, meaning that expressed TCRB transcripts were what got sequenced. The immuneACCESS repertoire file appears here via TCRdb, limited to in-frame rearrangements. These files lack a portion of the clones; in checked studies, under half of the deficit traces to unresolved V genes, and the cause of the others is not known. This sample gives 300,000 to 450,000 clones in total; 8% to 10% of them show up just once. Less than 0.65% of the sample is taken by the ten largest. These TCRs are of unknown antigen specificity. The specimen sequenced was central memory CD4+ T cells from blood. These receptors were taken from a young man with type 1 diabetes.

This clone was seen at least ten times. The gene calls are TRBV5-4 and TRBJ2-5; 7 bases map to TRBD2. CDR3 size: 17 residues. V shed 4 bases and J 2 bases; nucleotides not matched to a gene: 14. From germline, CDR1 is SGHNT and CDR2 YYREEE (reference sequence). Written as DNA, the CDR3 is TGTGCCAGCAGCATCGGACTAGGGCCCACCAATCAAGAGACCCAGTACTTC. Translation: CASSIGLGPTNQETQYF.

The V call is TRBV9, the J call TRBJ2-2, with 8 nucleotides matching TRBD1. The ends lost 0 bases at V and 7 bases at J; junction bases unmatched: 8. Germline CDR1 and CDR2: SGDLS and YYNGEE. The CDR3 runs to 16 residues. Here the CDR3 DNA reads TGTGCCAGCAGCGTAGTCAGCAGGGGGCTGAACGGGGAGCTGTTTTTT. This encodes CASSVVSRGLNGELFF.

Only a few counts were recorded for this clone. The CDR3 sequence: CASSNIPGISSYNEQFF. CDR3 nucleotide sequence: TGTGCCAGCAGTAATATACCGGGGATAAGCTCCTACAATGAGCAGTTCTTC. J is TRBJ2-1 and V is TRBV28; a weak D match, TRBD2 (5 bases). This CDR3 has 17 residues. Trimming removed 5 bases from V and 0 bases from J, with 17 bases in between. Per germline, CDR1 MDHEN and CDR2 SYDVKM.

The table lists this clone with a few counts. The genes are TRBV28 and TRBJ2-7, with 7 bases that match TRBD1. In germline, CDR1 is MDHEN, CDR2 SYDVKM. The CDR3 is 14 residues long. V was pared by 7 bases and J by 3 bases, with 9 bases of the junction left unmatched. This CDR3 reads CASKTDRAYYEQYF. The CDR3 DNA reads as TGTGCCAGCAAGACCGACAGGGCATACTACGAGCAGTACTTC.

V and J are TRBV7-2 and TRBJ1-1, with TRBD1 matching 10 bases. The germline V gene has CDR1 SGHTA and CDR2 FQGNSA. J was trimmed by 1 base and V by 7 bases; bases with no gene match: 12. CDR3 length: 17 amino acids. CDR3 in DNA: TGTGCCAGCACCGAGCCCGGGACAGGGGCCGAGAACACTGAAGCTTTCTTT. Amino acids: CASTEPGTGAENTEAFF.

This clone has just a few counts. The chain uses TRBV6-5 and TRBJ2-3; the D gene could be TRBD1 or TRBD2 (5 bases each). The CDR3 is made up of 15 amino acids. Trimming removed 7 bases at V and 4 bases at J, with 18 bases between. The germline V gene has CDR1 MNHEY and CDR2 SVGAGI. CDR3 nucleotides: TGTGCCAGCACGGCGGTCAGGGAGAGGGCAGATACGCAGTATTTT. It specifies CASTAVRERADTQYF.

The CDR3 loop is CASSAGTLAFTDTQYF. CDR3 nucleotides: TGTGCCAGCAGCGCGGGGACTCTCGCCTTCACAGATACGCAGTATTTT. The gene calls are TRBV9 and TRBJ2-3; the D gene is possibly TRBD2 (6 bases). Per germline, CDR1 SGDLS and CDR2 YYNGEE. V was pared by 3 bases and J by 2 bases, with 16 bases between. The CDR3 is 16 residues long.

Only a few counts were recorded for this clone. The chain joins TRBV7-8 to TRBJ2-2, with 10 bases lining up with TRBD2. The germline gives CDR1 SGHVS, CDR2 FQNEAQ. The CDR3 has 16 amino acids. Trimming at V came to 5 bases and at J to 6 bases, leaving 9 bases not matched to a gene. For the CDR3, the DNA is TGTGCCAGCAGCCGGGATCAACTAGCGGGGCCCGGGGAGCTGTTTTTT. It encodes CASSRDQLAGPGELFF. Based on the CDR3 plus reference TRBV7-8 and TRBJ2-2, the full variable domain is GAGVSQSPRYKVAKRGQDVALRCDPISGHVSLFWYQQALGQGPEFLTYFQNEAQLDKSGLPSDRFFAERPEGSVSTLKIQRTQQEDSAVYLCASSRDQLAGPGELFFGEGSRLTVL.

The chain has TRBV10-1 and TRBJ2-1; 8 bases line up with TRBD2. Germline CDR1 is WNHNN and CDR2 is SYGVQD (reference sequence). CDR3 length: 16 amino acids. The V segment lost 2 bases and the J segment 8 bases; nucleotides outside the gene matches: 11. The CDR3 protein is CASSEPGTRSSDEQFF. The DNA for the CDR3 is TGCGCCAGCAGTGAGCCTGGGACTAGATCGTCCGATGAGCAGTTCTTC.

The J gene is TRBJ2-5, the V gene TRBV6-5; a weak D match, TRBD1 (7 bases). Trimming took off 7 bases at V and 4 bases at J, with 13 bases between the two ends. Per the germline V gene, CDR1 is MNHEY and CDR2 is SVGAGI. The length of the CDR3 is 13 residues. CDR3 DNA sequence: TGTGCCAGCAAGGAGGGGGCAGGAGAGACCCAGTACTTC. Protein sequence: CASKEGAGETQYF.

This clone was picked up many times. The V gene is TRBV28, the J gene TRBJ1-5, with TRBD1 matching 8 bases. CDR1 is MDHEN, CDR2 SYDVKM, per germline. V gave up 8 bases and J gave up 4 bases; unmatched junction bases: 7. The CDR3 sequence is 14 residues long. This CDR3 is CASLTGGANQPQHF. The CDR3 region has the DNA TGTGCCAGCCTCACAGGGGGGGCGAATCAGCCCCAGCATTTT.

This chain connects TRBV19 to TRBJ1-2, with TRBD1 identical over 9 bases. The V gene's germline CDR1 is LNHDA and CDR2 SQIVND (reference sequence). The V gene end was trimmed by 5 bases and the J gene end by 8 bases; junction bases not matched to a gene: 12. The CDR3 spans 15 residues. In nucleotides, the CDR3 is TGTGCCAGTAGTTCTCCGGGACAGGGAGATTGGGGCTACACCTTC. This gives the protein CASSSPGQGDWGYTF.

The sample holds a few counts of this clone. CDR3 in DNA: TGTGCCAGCAGCTCCGACGGGGATACGCAGTATTTT. Translated: CASSSDGDTQYF. The V and J genes are TRBV4-2 and TRBJ2-3; no clear D gene. V was cut by 5 bases and J by 6 bases, with 9 bases left in between. This CDR3 has 12 amino acids. Germline-derived CDR1 and CDR2 are LGHNA and YNFKEQ.

The chain joins TRBV9 to TRBJ1-5; maybe TRBD1 (5 bases). The length of the CDR3 is 15 residues. V was pared by 6 bases and J by 1 base, with 14 bases between. Germline V gene lookup returns CDR1 SGDLS and CDR2 YYNGEE. The CDR3: CASKLGRESNQPQHF. CDR3 coding DNA: TGTGCCAGCAAACTGGGCAGGGAAAGCAATCAGCCCCAGCATTTT. The entire variable domain, with the rest obtained from reference TRBV9 and TRBJ1-5, is as follows: DSGVTQTPKHLITATGQRVTLRCSPRSGDLSVYWYQQSLDQGLQFLIQYYNGEERAKGNILERFSAQQFPDLHSELNLSSLELGDSALYFCASKLGRESNQPQHFGDGTRLSIL.

V gene TRBV27 combines with J gene TRBJ2-5; the D is unclear. The CDR3 consists of 13 residues. Germline-derived CDR1 and CDR2 are MNHEY and SMNVEV (reference sequence). V was clipped by 6 bases and J by 4 bases, with 12 bases between them. The CDR3 is CASSPGPGETQYF. CDR3 DNA: TGTGCCAGCAGCCCCGGGCCCGGAGAGACCCAGTACTTC.

The table lists this clone with a few counts. The chain is built from TRBV6-5 and TRBJ2-7; 7 nucleotides line up with TRBD1. CDR1 and CDR2 (germline): MNHEY, SVGAGI. The CDR3 is made up of 14 amino acids. Trimming removed 5 bases from V and 1 base from J; junction bases left unmatched: 5. CDR3 amino acids: CASSIWTGSYEQYF. CDR3 nucleotides: TGTGCCAGCAGTATTTGGACAGGATCCTACGAGCAGTACTTC.

The sample holds a few counts of this clone. V usage is TRBV6-6 and J usage is TRBJ2-7; 10 nucleotides agree with TRBD2. CDR3 length: 14 amino acids. V lost 0 bases and J lost 7; bases outside the gene matches: 3. Per germline, CDR1 MNHNY and CDR2 SVGAGI (reference sequence). The CDR3 DNA is TGTGCCAGCAGTTACTCCGGGACTAGCGTTGAGCAGTACTTC. This codes for CASSYSGTSVEQYF.

The CDR3 loop reads CASSSDTGGQTQYF. CDR3 DNA: TGTGCCAGCAGCTCCGACACCGGGGGCCAAACGCAGTATTTT. The genes are TRBV11-2 and TRBJ2-3, with D perhaps assigned TRBD1 or TRBD2 (6 bases each). There are 14 residues in the CDR3. Trimming stripped 4 bases from V and 9 bases from J, with 17 bases between. CDR1 and CDR2 from the germline V gene are SGHAT and FQNNGV.

Turning to this clone: This is likely an artifact of a read error, given a far larger clone one base away. The rearrangement uses TRBV5-6 and TRBJ2-1, with 9 positions matching TRBD1. Germline loops: CDR1 SGHDT, CDR2 YYEEEE. The CDR3 is made up of 16 amino acids. J was trimmed by 3 bases and V by 3 bases; bases with no gene match: 7. The CDR3 sequence: CASSWMGQGGYNEQFF. DNA for the CDR3: TGTGCCAGCAGCTGGATGGGACAGGGAGGCTACAATGAGCAGTTCTTC. Full variable domain (remainder filled in from reference TRBV5-6 and TRBJ2-1): DAGVTQSPTHLIKTRGQQVTLRCSPKSGHDTVSWYQQALGQGPQFIFQYYEEEERQRGNFPDRFSGHQFPNYSSELNVNALLLGDSALYLCASSWMGQGGYNEQFFGPGTRLTVL.

The chain uses TRBV10-3 and TRBJ2-2; tentatively, D is TRBD2 (5 bases). From germline, CDR1 is ENHRY and CDR2 SYGVKD. The CDR3 is made up of 14 amino acids. Trimming pared 8 bases from V and 0 bases from J, leaving 10 bases between. The CDR3 DNA sequence: TGTGCCATCCAGCGGTCCTCGAACACCGGGGAGCTGTTTTTT. As protein: CAIQRSSNTGELFF.